This T cell receptor beta chain was observed in a study of blood T cell repertoires in COVID-19 (TCRdb year 2020). At the level of the whole study: Samples covering the acute and convalescent phases of COVID-19 were provided by collaborators in the United States, Italy and Spain. The material from the prospective study consisted of cDNA or gDNA derived from T cells, B-cell-depleted T cells, or PBMCs. Deeply sampled blood TCRbeta repertoires from subjects exposed to, actively infected with, or recovered from COVID-19 were included in the dataset. A freely available public database, intended as a resource for researchers studying the immune response to SARS-CoV-2, is where the repertoires were released. The samples were drawn from two sources: the first 160 participants of the ongoing ImmuneRACE study, and 1,000 to 1,500 subjects contributed by 6 global collaborators. A de-identified subject ID, COVID-19 status, age in years and sex were almost always included in the sample metadata. Where available, HLA class I and class II types were obtained from metadata supplied by the sample provider rather than from assay-based typing.

V and J are truncated by 3 bases and 8 bases respectively, leaving an intervening sequence of 13 bases. The CDR3 runs 12 residues from the cysteine to the phenylalanine. This entry keeps only the CDR3 DNA: 36 bases, framed from base 1. According to the germline V gene (reference sequence), CDR1 reads DFQATT and CDR2 reads SNEGSKA. With respect to this clone: Its target antigen remains unknown. No much larger clone exists at a distance of one base, and base qualities are not known.

Study-level results and caveats: Clinical and demographic metadata were provided uncurated, with the amount varying by source and participant.

TCRbeta CDR3 regions were amplified from genomic DNA using the immunoSEQ Assay, a bias-controlled multiplex PCR. The published analysis was carried out like this. The number of nucleated cells in each sample was estimated by amplification of reference gene primers within the assay. Sequence reads were collapsed and filtered to measure the absolute abundance of every unique TCRbeta CDR3 rearrangement. For each sample, productive Simpson clonality was calculated as the square root of Simpson's diversity index across productive rearrangements. The table was pulled from immuneACCESS by TCRdb, which kept in-frame rearrangements only. Such tables lose some clones; where checked, under half of the loss comes from unresolved V genes, and the rest has no known cause. That table supplies the V and J calls and clone size; D and trimming were determined from the DNA. Across this sample there are around 260,000 clones, with under 90% seen only once. In total, the top ten clones hold roughly a tenth of the sample.

Samples from volunteer blood donors who had recovered from COVID-19 were contributed by a second Seattle source. The collaborating institutions used their own protocols to collect whole blood in K2EDTA tubes. Collaborator samples were shipped for TCRbeta analysis as frozen whole blood, isolated PBMCs, or DNA extracted from either sample type. The receptor was isolated from a woman aged 45-60 years who had recovered from COVID-19. Sequencing was performed on peripheral blood. The chain joins TRBV20-1 to TRBJ1-2; perhaps TRBD1 is the D gene, with 6 bases matching. CDR3 reads: CSASGDRLGYTF. The DNA sequence follows: TGCAGTGCTAGTGGAGACAGGCTCGGCTACACCTTC.